The present T cell receptor beta chain was sequenced within a study of identifying expanded T cells in peripheral blood. In germline, CDR1 is SGDLS, CDR2 YYNGEE. This CDR3 spans 16 amino acids. V lost 3 bases and J lost 0, with 13 bases in between. Study conclusions and caveats: Clone count variance between roughly two-week samples rose with total template count. Technical replicates showed around 1.2 changed clones; two weeks roughly 16; four weeks 19.

This clone was seen just once. Its antigen is still unknown. Collection occurred without any documented infections or immune events in donors. The method was immunoSEQ multiplex PCR; TCRdb's version includes in-frame clones alone and lacks a portion of them. The profile shows about 94,000 clones, nearly 90% of them singletons. V usage is TRBV9 and J usage is TRBJ1-3, with a weak D call TRBD1 (5 bases). Sequencing was carried out using blood. The clonotype originates from a person between 18 and 75 years old in good health. The CDR3 DNA sequence: TGTGCCAGCAGCGGGGGACGGCCCCGCTCTGGAAACACCATATATTTT. As protein: CASSGGRPRSGNTIYF. The full variable domain, its missing parts supplied by reference TRBV9 and TRBJ1-3, is DSGVTQTPKHLITATGQRVTLRCSPRSGDLSVYWYQQSLDQGLQFLIQYYNGEERAKGNILERFSAQQFPDLHSELNLSSLELGDSALYFCASSGGRPRSGNTIYFGEGSWLTVV.